What follows are 9 T cell receptor beta chains derived from one specimen sequenced in a study of blood T cell repertoires in COVID-19. Repertoires were generated with immunoSEQ multiplex PCR, while TCRdb's copy carries only in-frame clones and drops some. The sample yields 250,000 to 350,000 clones, roughly 87% seen once. The sequencing sample was made of peripheral blood. The receptors shown here come from a woman aged 50 to 65 who had recovered from COVID-19.

The chain has TRBV5-6 and TRBJ1-3, with D possibly being TRBD1 (6 bases). In germline, CDR1 is SGHDT, CDR2 YYEEEE. V gave up 4 bases and J gave up 1 base, with 9 bases separating them. The CDR3 contains 14 residues. The DNA for the CDR3 is TGTGCCAGCAGCCCCGGACAGTCTGGAAACACCATATATTTT. It specifies CASSPGQSGNTIYF.

The rearrangement joins TRBV14 to TRBJ2-1; D is perhaps TRBD2 (6 bases). Germline values: CDR1 SGHDN, CDR2 FVKESK. CDR3 length: 15 residues. V was cut by 2 bases and J by 3 bases, with 11 bases left in between. CDR3 sequence reads: CASSQRDSHYNEQFF. CDR3 nucleotides: TGTGCCAGCAGCCAAAGGGACTCCCACTACAATGAGCAGTTCTTC.

The chain has TRBV2 and TRBJ1-5; TRBD1 matches at 10 bases. The V segment lost 5 bases and the J segment 5 bases; nucleotides outside the gene matches: 6. The CDR3 contains 15 residues. Germline CDR1 and CDR2: SNHLY and FYNNEI. CDR3 DNA: TGTGCCAGCAGTACGACAGGGGGCGAGTATCAGCCCCAGCATTTT. Translated: CASSTTGGEYQPQHF.

This sequence joins TRBV10-2 and TRBJ1-6, with 9 positions matching TRBD1. After removal of 6 bases from V and 6 bases from J, the junction contained 9 bases not matched to a gene. The germline V gene encodes CDR1 WSHSY and CDR2 SAAADI. The CDR3 runs to 16 residues. The CDR3 is CASRDTTGGLNSPLHF. As DNA, the CDR3 is TGCGCCAGCAGGGATACTACAGGGGGCCTTAATTCACCCCTCCACTTT.

The rearrangement uses TRBV6-2 or TRBV6-3 and TRBJ2-4, with a tentative D call TRBD1 (5 bases). The CDR3 contains 14 residues. V was shortened by 0 bases and J by 8 bases, with 11 bases between the two germline ends. The germline gives CDR1 MNHEY, CDR2 SVGEGT. CDR3 coding DNA: TGTGCCAGCAGTTACTCCTCTCTCAGGGACATTCAGTACTTC. Amino acids: CASSYSSLRDIQYF.

J is TRBJ1-2 and V is TRBV4-1; possibly TRBD1 for D (5 bases). V was cut by 0 bases and J by 4 bases, with 6 bases left in between. The CDR3 runs to 13 residues. Germline V gene data show CDR1 as MGHRA and CDR2 as YSYEKL. CDR3 sequence (DNA): TGCGCCAGCAGCCAAGAGACAGCCTATGGCTACACCTTC. Encoded protein: CASSQETAYGYTF.

This clone appeared many times. The chain joins TRBV10-3 to TRBJ1-1; D possibly corresponds to TRBD1 (5 bases). The CDR3 is 15 residues long. CDR1 and CDR2 from the germline V gene are ENHRY and SYGVKD. V shed 11 bases and J shed 0 bases, with 19 bases lying between them. CDR3 DNA sequence: TGTGCCGCCGGTTTGACAGTAGGAATGAACACTGAAGCTTTCTTT. Protein sequence: CAAGLTVGMNTEAFF.

V gene TRBV3-1 (or the pseudogene TRBV3-2) combines with J gene TRBJ2-7; 10 nucleotides line up with TRBD2. Per germline, CDR1 LGHDT and CDR2 YNNKEL (reference sequence). J lost 1 base, V lost 4 bases, and 4 bases had no gene match. The CDR3 has 15 residues. The CDR3 nucleotides read TGTGCCAGCAGCCTCGGACTAGCGGAATCCTACGAGCAGTACTTC. Amino acids: CASSLGLAESYEQYF.

The sample holds a few counts of this clone. The rearrangement links TRBV14 to TRBJ2-1; TRBD2 aligns across 13 bases. Unmatched junction bases numbered 3, after V lost 4 bases and J lost 6 bases. Germline V gene sequence: CDR1 SGHDN, CDR2 FVKESK. This CDR3 comprises 15 residues. In nucleotides, the CDR3 is TGTGCCAGCAGCCTCACTAGCGGGGGGGCCAATGAGCAGTTCTTC. Translating gives CASSLTSGGANEQFF.